Here is one TCR beta chain with its context. The antigen is unknown. Sequencing was performed with immunoSEQ multiplex PCR; in TCRdb, only in-frame clones are kept and a portion is missing. The sample consists of 60,000 to 65,000 clones, around three quarters of them appearing once. The data were obtained in a study of T cell responses to AZD1222 COVID-19 vaccine. Germline-derived CDR1 and CDR2 are SGHDN and FVKESK. V shed 4 bases, J shed 10 bases, and the junction held 4 bases outside the gene matches. There are 15 residues in the CDR3. Study-wide points: The study identified only six AZD1222 recipients as seropositive at baseline. Spike-wide vaccine-associated CD4 TCRs dominated at 160-218 and 743-854. A reported finding is that nearly half of spike-specific TCRs target unmutated variant regions. Clonal diversity was possibly underestimated, and white British individuals and females predominated among donors.

Here the sequenced sample was peripheral blood, taken on day 0 of AZD1222 vaccination. The receptor was derived from an adult in good health. The chain uses TRBV14 and TRBJ2-1; TRBD2 matches 16 bases. This CDR3 reads CASSLGLAGGYEQFF. CDR3 DNA: TGTGCCAGCAGCCTGGGACTAGCGGGGGGGTACGAGCAGTTCTTC.